Described below is a single T cell receptor (beta chain) sequence and its context. What it binds is not known. This sample is drawn from a study of OX40 agonist ivuxolimab in advanced cancers. About the study: About 42% of patients had received prior checkpoint inhibitor therapy. General study points: In a subset of nonresponders, normalized T-cell clonal expansion was also low. Researchers report that CD8+ T cells had, on average, more expanded clones than CD4+.

The J segment lost 0 bases and the V segment lost 2 bases, leaving 3 bases of the junction unmatched. The V gene's germline CDR1 is SGHNT and CDR2 YYREEE (reference sequence). The CDR3 runs 15 residues. The table came from immunoSEQ multiplex PCR; TCRdb's copy has only in-frame clones and leaves some out. The sample holds about 42,000 clones, 70% to 90% seen once. The rearrangement uses TRBV5-4 and TRBJ1-1; 8 nucleotides line up with TRBD1. This specimen was CD4+ or CD8+ T cells sorted from blood, taken in a trial of the OX40 agonist ivuxolimab. The sequence was collected from an adult with an advanced solid tumor such as melanoma, head and neck, liver or kidney cancer. The CDR3 protein is CASSFSTGVNTEAFF. The CDR3 nucleotides read TGTGCCAGCAGCTTCTCGACAGGGGTGAACACTGAAGCTTTCTTT. The whole variable domain, remainder taken from reference TRBV5-4 and TRBJ1-1, is ETGVTQSPTHLIKTRGQQVTLRCSSQSGHNTVSWYQQALGQGPQFIFQYYREEENGRGNFPPRFSGLQFPNYSSELNVNALELDDSALYLCASSFSTGVNTEAFFGQGTRLTVV.